A single sample gave rise to the 8 T cell receptor beta chains below, sequenced in a study of cytomegalovirus exposure and HLA in healthy donors. The PCR had 60 Vbeta and 13 Jbeta primers. The method was immunoSEQ multiplex PCR; TCRdb's version includes in-frame clones alone and lacks a portion of them. The table shows tens of thousands of clones, with around 87% occurring only once. Sequenced sample: PBMCs. The receptors were sampled from a boy aged 5-17 years in good health and CMV-seronegative.

This chain joins TRBV5-1 and TRBJ1-5, with 7 bases identical to TRBD1. Trimming removed 4 bases from V and 4 bases from J; junction bases left unmatched: 8. Looked up from germline, CDR1 is SGHRS and CDR2 is YFSETQ. The CDR3 has 15 amino acids. This CDR3 is CASSTGDRENQPQHF. The DNA of the CDR3 is TGCGCCAGCAGCACCGGTGACAGGGAAAATCAGCCCCAGCATTTT.

The chain recombines TRBV27 with TRBJ2-7; 8 bases are a match to TRBD1. CDR1 is MNHEY, CDR2 SMNVEV, per germline (reference sequence). The CDR3 contains 14 residues. J lost 3 bases, V lost 6 bases, and 7 bases had no gene match. This CDR3 is CASSPDRGGYEQYF. CDR3 in DNA: TGTGCCAGCAGCCCTGACAGGGGCGGCTACGAGCAGTACTTC.

The chain combines TRBV19 with TRBJ2-5; TRBD2 matches at 14 bases. Unmatched junction bases numbered 6, after V lost 5 bases and J lost 4 bases. The CDR3 is 16 amino acids. Germline CDR1 and CDR2: LNHDA and SQIVND (reference sequence). CDR3 nucleotides: TGTGCCAGTAGTCAAACCGGGACTAGCGGGGGAGAGACCCAGTACTTC. This translates into CASSQTGTSGGETQYF. Supplemented by reference TRBV19 and TRBJ2-5, the full variable domain reads DGGITQSPKYLFRKEGQNVTLSCEQNLNHDAMYWYRQDPGQGLRLIYYSQIVNDFQKGDIAEGYSVSREKKESFPLTVTSAQKNPTAFYLCASSQTGTSGGETQYFGPGTRLLVL.

This clone occurred once. V is TRBV30 and J is TRBJ1-4, with D maybe TRBD1 (5 bases). V gave up 3 bases and J gave up 12 bases, with 11 bases separating them. The CDR3 has 11 residues. The germline V gene encodes CDR1 GTSNPN and CDR2 SVGIG (reference sequence). As DNA, the CDR3 is TGTGCCTGGAGCGCAGGGTTAGAACTGTTTTTT. Protein product: CAWSAGLELFF.

V and J are TRBV9 and TRBJ1-3; D is possibly TRBD1 (6 bases). This CDR3 is 18 amino acids long. V dropped 1 base and J dropped 0 bases, with 17 bases sitting between them. CDR1 is SGDLS and CDR2 is YYNGEE in the germline V gene. The CDR3 loop is CASSVQPGHGLSGNTIYF. The CDR3 DNA reads TGTGCCAGCAGCGTACAACCGGGACACGGACTCTCTGGAAACACCATATATTTT.

The rearrangement joins TRBV6-7 to TRBJ2-5, with 7 bases aligning to TRBD1. TRBV6-7 is labeled an ORF, and its function is uncertain. The CDR3 sequence is 14 residues long. Losses at the gene ends were 6 bases for V and 5 bases for J; bases not matched to a gene: 9. The CDR3 loop is CASSPDRVQETQYF. DNA of the CDR3: TGTGCCAGCAGCCCCGACAGGGTCCAGGAGACCCAGTACTTC.

The chain employs TRBV6-1 and TRBJ1-2, with D possibly being TRBD1 (5 bases). Trimming cost V 6 bases and J 4 bases, with 15 bases left between them. Germline loops: CDR1 MNHNS, CDR2 SASEGT. The CDR3 runs 14 residues. This CDR3 reads CASRERGSVYGYTF. CDR3 DNA sequence: TGTGCCAGCAGAGAGCGGGGGAGTGTCTATGGCTACACCTTC.

The chain couples TRBV28 to TRBJ1-2; 8 bases are a match to TRBD1. Germline V gene data show CDR1 as MDHEN and CDR2 as SYDVKM. CDR3 size: 12 residues. Trimming at V came to 2 bases and at J to 8 bases, leaving 1 base not matched to a gene. CDR3 protein: CASSLDRGGYTF. CDR3 sequence (DNA): TGTGCCAGCAGTTTAGACAGGGGAGGCTACACCTTC.